This T cell receptor (beta chain) was sequenced for a study of T-cell memory formation after mild COVID-19. Each CDR3 protein gets one entry after TCRdb re-called the 5' RACE reads with MiXCR. The sample has under 600,000 distinct CDR3 sequences; about 20% are singletons. V lost 4 bases and J lost 14, with 21 bases in between. The CDR3 has 14 residues. Germline V CDR1 and CDR2: SGHTA, FQGNSA. Sequenced: PBMCs or a T cell subset sorted from them (not recorded which). This chain uses TRBV7-2 with TRBJ2-1; D possibly uses TRBD1 or TRBD2 (5 bases each). The source is an adult woman who had mild COVID-19 (a few samples of this study predate the infection). Cell type and time point are not known. The CDR3 DNA reads as TGTGCCAGCAGCTACCCCCAAGGGGAGACCGTGGAGTTCTTC. It encodes CASSYPQGETVEFF.